These 18 T cell receptor beta chains share one sample of origin, sequenced in a study of T cell repertoires in cytomegalovirus infection. TCRdb analysed the reads with MiXCR anew, one entry per CDR3 protein. This table has a few hundred thousand distinct CDR3 sequences, about 25% appearing once. These TCRs' antigens remain unknown. The sample here was cultured PBMCs, taken from culture after CMV antigen stimulation. The receptor set was obtained from a human donor in good health (CMV status not recorded). Some clones in this sample may be carry-over from other donors' samples.

This clonotype was recorded at least ten times. The chain recombines TRBV7-2 with TRBJ2-1, with TRBD2 as a possible D gene (6 bases). Germline CDR1 and CDR2: SGHTA and FQGNSA. V was clipped by 3 bases and J by 10 bases, with 10 bases between them. The CDR3 loop spans 12 amino acids. CDR3 amino acids: CASSLSGREQFF. The CDR3 bases are TGTGCCAGCAGCTTGAGTGGGAGGGAGCAGTTCTTC.

This clonotype was seen only a few times. The chain combines TRBV15 with TRBJ1-1, with 7 bases aligning to TRBD1. The J segment lost 8 bases and the V segment lost 1 base, leaving 4 bases of the junction unmatched. From germline, CDR1 is LNHNV and CDR2 YYDKDF (reference sequence). The CDR3 has 13 residues. Here the CDR3 reads CATSRGDRQEAFF. CDR3 nucleotides: TGTGCCACCAGCAGAGGGGACAGACAGGAAGCTTTCTTT.

This clonotype was seen a few times. J is TRBJ2-5 and V is TRBV7-2; weak D call: TRBD1 (5 bases). Germline V lookup: CDR1 SGHTA, CDR2 FQGNSA. CDR3 length equals 15 residues. With 1 base removed from V and 5 bases from J, the gap between germline ends came to 14 bases. The CDR3 bases are TGTGCCAGCAGCTTAGAGGGGTCGCCCCGGGAGACCCAGTACTTC. Translated: CASSLEGSPRETQYF. Full variable domain (remainder filled in from reference TRBV7-2 and TRBJ2-5): GAGVSQSPSNKVTEKGKDVELRCDPISGHTALYWYRQSLGQGLEFLIYFQGNSAPDKSGLPSDRFSAERTGGSVSTLTIQRTQQEDSAVYLCASSLEGSPRETQYFGPGTRLLVL.

The chain couples TRBV7-2 to TRBJ2-5, with TRBD2 identical over 7 bases. The length of the CDR3 is 16 residues. Germline V gives CDR1 SGHTA, CDR2 FQGNSA. Trimming removed 0 bases from V and 4 bases from J; junction bases left unmatched: 8. CDR3 in amino acids: CASSLAGGLGGETQYF. In DNA form, the CDR3 reads TGTGCCAGCAGCTTAGCGGGAGGGCTTGGGGGAGAGACCCAGTACTTC.

Many counts were recorded for this clonotype. The CDR3 reads CASSERGAWDNQPQHF. In nucleotides, the CDR3 is TGTGCCAGCAGTGAAAGGGGGGCTTGGGACAATCAGCCCCAGCATTTT. This chain links TRBV2 with TRBJ1-5; possible D gene TRBD1, 6 bases. With 2 bases removed from V and 3 bases from J, the gap between germline ends came to 14 bases. This CDR3 comprises 16 residues. Germline lookup yields CDR1 SNHLY and CDR2 FYNNEI.

The chain couples TRBV4-1 to TRBJ1-2, with 10 bases fitting TRBD1. The CDR3 runs to 16 residues. Germline lookup yields CDR1 MGHRA and CDR2 YSYEKL. V lost 2 bases and J lost 3; bases outside the gene matches: 6. The chain's CDR3 is CASSQKNGQGDYGYTF. The CDR3 bases are TGCGCCAGCAGCCAAAAAAATGGACAGGGGGACTATGGCTACACCTTC.

This clonotype has just a few counts. The chain has TRBV7-2 and TRBJ1-1; D unresolved. V was clipped by 2 bases and J by 6 bases, with 13 bases between them. CDR1 is SGHTA and CDR2 is FQGNSA in the germline V gene. The CDR3 length is 14 residues. In DNA form, the CDR3 reads TGTGCCAGCAGCTTACAAGGTCGTTCCCCTGAAGCTTTCTTT. Amino acid sequence: CASSLQGRSPEAFF. The whole variable domain, filled in from reference TRBV7-2 and TRBJ1-1, reads GAGVSQSPSNKVTEKGKDVELRCDPISGHTALYWYRQSLGQGLEFLIYFQGNSAPDKSGLPSDRFSAERTGGSVSTLTIQRTQQEDSAVYLCASSLQGRSPEAFFGQGTRLTVV.

The chain employs TRBV6-2 or TRBV6-3 and TRBJ2-1, with 7 bases matching TRBD2. Germline V CDR1 and CDR2: MNHEY, SVGEGT. V lost 7 bases and J lost 3; bases outside the gene matches: 6. This CDR3 comprises 14 residues. The CDR3 region is CASTGTNFYNEQFF. The CDR3 nucleotides read TGTGCCAGCACCGGGACTAACTTCTACAATGAGCAGTTCTTC.

The rearrangement joins TRBV28 to TRBJ1-4; tentative D call: TRBD1 (5 bases). The CDR3 sequence is 18 residues long. The germline V gene has CDR1 MDHEN and CDR2 SYDVKM. Trimming stripped 0 bases from V and 7 bases from J, with 21 bases between. CDR3 amino acids: CASSLWSPGAQTTEKLFF. CDR3 DNA: TGTGCCAGCAGTTTATGGAGCCCCGGGGCTCAAACGACTGAAAAACTGTTTTTT. Full variable domain (outside the CDR3, taken from reference TRBV28 and TRBJ1-4): DVKVTQSSRYLVKRTGEKVFLECVQDMDHENMFWYRQDPGLGLRLIYFSYDVKMKEKGDIPEGYSVSREKKERFSLILESASTNQTSMYLCASSLWSPGAQTTEKLFFGSGTQLSVL.

A remark on this clonotype: A much larger clone differs by one base, so this may be a read error. The V and J genes are TRBV6-2 or TRBV6-3 and TRBJ2-7, with D maybe TRBD2 (7 bases). CDR1 and CDR2 from the germline V gene are MNHEY and SVGEGT. The CDR3 has 14 residues. V lost 8 bases, J lost 5 bases, and 19 bases lay in between. The CDR3 loop is CASLRGGVGHEQYV. In DNA form, the CDR3 reads TGTGCCAGCTTGAGGGGGGGAGTGGGTCACGAGCAGTACGTC.

The chain joins TRBV7-2 to TRBJ2-1; perhaps TRBD2 as D (5 bases). V was trimmed by 0 bases and J by 6 bases, leaving 9 bases between them. The CDR3 is 14 amino acids. Germline V gene data show CDR1 as SGHTA and CDR2 as FQGNSA. The CDR3, as DNA: TGTGCCAGCAGCTTAGCCGGACTCCTCAATGAGCAGTTCTTC. As protein: CASSLAGLLNEQFF.

This clonotype was seen only once. This chain joins TRBV19 and TRBJ1-1; no reliable D call. The CDR3 has 13 amino acids. V lost 6 bases and J 1 base, leaving 9 bases between the germline ends. CDR1 is LNHDA, CDR2 SQIVND, per germline (reference sequence). This CDR3 reads CASRETANTEAFF. CDR3 DNA: TGTGCCAGTAGGGAGACGGCGAACACTGAAGCTTTCTTT.

The rearrangement joins TRBV5-8 to TRBJ2-5, with D possibly matching TRBD1 (5 bases). In germline, CDR1 is SGHTS, CDR2 YDEGEE. The CDR3 consists of 14 residues. V was trimmed by 2 bases and J by 4 bases, leaving 12 bases between them. CDR3 nucleotide sequence: TGTGCCAGCAGCTTACAAGGGGTTCCAGAGACCCAGTACTTC. Amino acid sequence: CASSLQGVPETQYF.

In its sample, this clonotype is medium-sized. V and J are TRBV7-2 and TRBJ1-5; 7 positions agree with TRBD1. The germline CDR1 and CDR2 sequences are SGHTA and FQGNSA. There are 18 residues in the CDR3. Trimming removed 1 base from V and 0 bases from J; junction bases left unmatched: 9. The CDR3 coding sequence is TGTGCCAGCAGCTTAGGGGCAGGGGGGGGGTATAGCAATCAGCCCCAGCATTTT. Its translation: CASSLGAGGGYSNQPQHF.

The sample holds a few counts of this clonotype. The chain is built from TRBV28 and TRBJ2-1; D is uncertain. Germline loops: CDR1 MDHEN, CDR2 SYDVKM. CDR3 size: 10 residues. Trimming stripped 8 bases from V and 8 bases from J, with 7 bases between. CDR3 protein: CASSVDEQFF. Written as DNA, the CDR3 is TGTGCCAGCTCGGTGGATGAGCAGTTCTTC.

This clonotype appeared a few times. J is TRBJ1-2 and V is TRBV6-2 or TRBV6-3; D uncertain. CDR1 and CDR2 (germline): MNHEY, SVGEGT. CDR3 size: 13 residues. The germline V and J ends were trimmed by 6 bases and 0 bases, with 8 bases remaining between them. The CDR3 sequence: CASRTPTNYGYTF. CDR3 bases: TGTGCCAGCAGGACACCCACTAACTATGGCTACACCTTC.

This clonotype was detected once. This sequence joins TRBV11-2 and TRBJ2-5, with D perhaps TRBD1 (6 bases). This CDR3 region has 14 residues. From germline, CDR1 is SGHAT and CDR2 FQNNGV. V was trimmed by 5 bases and J by 4 bases, leaving 14 bases between them. CDR3 residues: CASSRRTARETQYF. The CDR3 DNA follows: TGTGCCAGCAGCCGACGGACAGCTAGAGAGACCCAGTACTTC.

This clonotype was counted many times. The chain employs TRBV7-2 and TRBJ2-1, with 13 positions matching TRBD2. The CDR3 sequence is 20 residues long. J gave up 0 bases and V 1 base, and 9 bases lay outside the gene matches. Germline V gene lookup returns CDR1 SGHTA and CDR2 FQGNSA. The CDR3 DNA is TGTGCCAGCAGCTTAGTTCCGGGACTAGCGGGACAGAGCTCCTACAATGAGCAGTTCTTC. This codes for CASSLVPGLAGQSSYNEQFF.